The 23 T cell receptor beta chains given below trace back to one sample, sequenced in a study of shared clonotypes between healthy human individuals. The data were produced by immunoSEQ multiplex PCR, yet TCRdb's version contains in-frame clones alone and is incomplete. The profile covers 2 million to 3 million clones, with around 90% appearing a single time and under 0.15% taken by the ten largest. Sequenced material: naive CD4+ T cells sorted from blood. Subset: CD45RA+ positively selected. These receptors all stem from a man between 18 and 29 years old in good health.

V usage is TRBV10-3 and J usage is TRBJ2-5, with TRBD1 matching 7 bases. This CDR3 is 14 amino acids long. J lost 0 bases, V lost 7 bases, and 5 bases had no gene match. Germline V gene data show CDR1 as ENHRY and CDR2 as SYGVKD. The CDR3 loop reads CAIKPGQNQETQYF. In DNA, the CDR3 is TGTGCCATCAAACCGGGACAGAACCAAGAGACCCAGTACTTC.

The chain has TRBV28 and TRBJ1-5, with D hard to call. The germline V and J ends were trimmed by 1 base and 6 bases, with 10 bases remaining between them. The CDR3 loop spans 14 amino acids. CDR1 and CDR2 from the germline V gene are MDHEN and SYDVKM. The CDR3 here is CASSLSREGQPQHF. CDR3 in DNA: TGTGCCAGCAGTTTATCGAGGGAGGGTCAGCCCCAGCATTTT.

The sample holds one count of this clone. This rearrangement joins TRBV6-1 to TRBJ1-2; no clear D. V was pared by 6 bases and J by 6 bases, with 14 bases between. The CDR3 has 13 residues. Per the germline V gene, CDR1 is MNHNS and CDR2 is SASEGT. CDR3 in amino acids: CASSNPGDNGYTF. In nucleotides, the CDR3 is TGTGCCAGCAGCAACCCGGGAGATAATGGCTACACCTTC.

The chain couples TRBV10-3 to TRBJ2-5, with a weak D call TRBD2 (5 bases). CDR3 length: 15 residues. The V gene's germline CDR1 is ENHRY and CDR2 SYGVKD. V lost 0 bases and J lost 5, with 13 bases in between. The DNA for the CDR3 is TGTGCCATCAGTGAGTCGACTACGGGTTCGGAGACCCAGTACTTC. It encodes CAISESTTGSETQYF.

The CDR3 coding sequence is TGTGCCATCAGTGAAAGCAAGGGTCGAGTGAGTTTGAACACTGAAGCTTTCTTT. Amino acid sequence: CAISESKGRVSLNTEAFF. V and J are TRBV10-3 and TRBJ1-1; D is uncertain. Germline CDR1 is ENHRY and CDR2 is SYGVKD. V was cut by 3 bases and J by 0 bases, with 20 bases left in between. This CDR3 region has 18 residues.

The gene calls are TRBV6-1 and TRBJ1-6; D unclear. This CDR3 has 17 amino acids. V dropped 3 bases and J dropped 0 bases, with 12 bases sitting between them. Per germline, CDR1 MNHNS and CDR2 SASEGT. Here the CDR3 DNA reads TGTGCCAGCAGTGACATAGGCGGGAGCTCCTATAATTCACCCCTCCACTTT. Amino acids: CASSDIGGSSYNSPLHF.

The chain employs TRBV5-1 and TRBJ2-5; D call uncertain. V was trimmed by 0 bases and J by 2 bases, leaving 8 bases between them. In germline, CDR1 is SGHRS, CDR2 YFSETQ. The CDR3 sequence is 14 residues long. The CDR3 reads CASSLATVQETQYF. The DNA for the CDR3 is TGCGCCAGCAGCTTGGCGACTGTTCAAGAGACCCAGTACTTC. The complete variable domain, with remaining parts taken from reference TRBV5-1 and TRBJ2-5, reads KAGVTQTPRYLIKTRGQQVTLSCSPISGHRSVSWYQQTPGQGLQFLFEYFSETQRNKGNFPGRFSGRQFSNSRSEMNVSTLELGDSALYLCASSLATVQETQYFGPGTRLLVL.

The gene calls are TRBV7-2 and TRBJ2-7, with D perhaps TRBD1 (5 bases). The length of the CDR3 is 14 residues. V shed 1 base and J shed 5 bases, with 12 bases lying between them. Germline CDR1 SGHTA, CDR2 FQGNSA. The CDR3 DNA reads as TGTGCCAGCAGCTTAGGGCAGGGTGTCCACGAGCAGTACTTC. Translating it yields CASSLGQGVHEQYF. The full variable domain, its missing parts supplied by reference TRBV7-2 and TRBJ2-7, is GAGVSQSPSNKVTEKGKDVELRCDPISGHTALYWYRQSLGQGLEFLIYFQGNSAPDKSGLPSDRFSAERTGGSVSTLTIQRTQQEDSAVYLCASSLGQGVHEQYFGPGTRLTVT.

As to this clone: The sample has other DNA sequences that encode this CDR3 too. This chain connects TRBV4-1 to TRBJ1-1; 7 bases line up with TRBD1. The germline CDR1 and CDR2 sequences are MGHRA and YSYEKL. The CDR3 length is 19 residues. Trimming at V came to 0 bases and at J to 0 bases, leaving 13 bases not matched to a gene. The CDR3: CASSQDQGGWGRVNTEAFF. The CDR3 DNA reads TGCGCCAGCAGCCAAGACCAGGGGGGATGGGGCAGGGTGAACACTGAAGCTTTCTTT.

V is TRBV5-1 and J is TRBJ1-2; D remains ambiguous. The germline gives CDR1 SGHRS, CDR2 YFSETQ. The V end was cut by 4 bases, the J end by 4 bases, with 14 bases between. The length of the CDR3 is 14 residues. CDR3 residues: CASSPGEVSYGYTF. The CDR3 region has the DNA TGCGCCAGCAGCCCCGGGGAGGTTAGCTATGGCTACACCTTC.

The J gene is TRBJ1-1, the V gene TRBV7-2; D ambiguous. V was pared by 3 bases and J by 8 bases, with 13 bases between. In germline, CDR1 is SGHTA, CDR2 FQGNSA. The CDR3 totals 13 residues. Here the CDR3 reads CASSFTRPSEAFF. In DNA, the CDR3 is TGTGCCAGCAGCTTCACCCGCCCCTCCGAAGCTTTCTTT.

In regard to this clone: The same CDR3 is also encoded by other DNA sequences in this sample. The chain employs TRBV6-1 and TRBJ2-2; possible D gene TRBD1, 6 bases. The CDR3 contains 13 residues. V was cut by 2 bases and J by 6 bases, with 7 bases left in between. Germline values: CDR1 MNHNS, CDR2 SASEGT. CDR3 in amino acids: CASSEWGPGELFF. The DNA of the CDR3 is TGTGCCAGCAGTGAATGGGGGCCCGGGGAGCTGTTTTTT.

V usage is TRBV7-9 and J usage is TRBJ2-1; 9 positions agree with TRBD2. Trimming removed 5 bases from V and 2 bases from J; junction bases left unmatched: 7. Per germline, CDR1 SEHNR and CDR2 FQNEAQ (reference sequence). The CDR3 is 16 amino acids. CDR3 residues: CASSIWAGGPYNEQFF. The CDR3 DNA reads as TGTGCCAGCAGCATTTGGGCGGGGGGGCCCTACAATGAGCAGTTCTTC.

This clone was seen only a few times. This chain joins TRBV2 and TRBJ1-4; no clear D. The V end was cut by 8 bases, the J end by 0 bases, with 10 bases between. This CDR3 is built from 14 residues. Germline lookup yields CDR1 SNHLY and CDR2 FYNNEI. The DNA of the CDR3 is TGTGCCAGCGTTAGGTCAGCAACTAATGAAAAACTGTTTTTT. This codes for CASVRSATNEKLFF.

This sequence joins TRBV7-2 and TRBJ2-1; TRBD2 matches at 7 bases. V was clipped by 6 bases and J by 7 bases; unmatched bases: 12. CDR1 is SGHTA, CDR2 FQGNSA, per germline. The length of the CDR3 is 15 residues. This CDR3 reads CASRLTASGVNEQFF. The CDR3 nucleotides are TGTGCCAGCAGACTAACGGCTAGCGGAGTAAATGAGCAGTTCTTC.

The CDR3 loop is CATSPRVVDADTQYF. The CDR3 bases are TGTGCCACCAGCCCCAGGGTAGTGGATGCAGATACGCAGTATTTT. The chain joins TRBV15 to TRBJ2-3; TRBD1 might be the D (5 bases). V gave up 5 bases and J gave up 4 bases, with 16 bases separating them. Germline loops: CDR1 LNHNV, CDR2 YYDKDF (reference sequence). CDR3 length equals 15 residues. Full variable domain (missing parts from reference TRBV15 and TRBJ2-3): DAMVIQNPRYQVTQFGKPVTLSCSQTLNHNVMYWYQQKSSQAPKLLFHYYDKDFNNEADTPDNFQSRRPNTSFCFLDIRSPGLGDTAMYLCATSPRVVDADTQYFGPGTRLTVL.

Concerning this clone: Other nucleotide sequences in the sample specify the same CDR3. The CDR3 spells CASSVRGDSGANVLTF. The CDR3 bases are TGTGCCAGCAGCGTAAGGGGGGACTCTGGGGCCAACGTCCTGACTTTC. V gene TRBV9 combines with J gene TRBJ2-6, with D perhaps given as TRBD1 or TRBD2 (6 bases each). The ends were cut back, 1 base at V and 0 bases at J, with 8 bases in the middle. Germline V CDR1 and CDR2: SGDLS, YYNGEE. The CDR3 is 16 amino acids.

This sequence joins TRBV10-3 and TRBJ1-4; D is perhaps TRBD1 (5 bases). The CDR3 consists of 12 residues. In germline, CDR1 is ENHRY, CDR2 SYGVKD. The germline V and J ends were trimmed by 2 bases and 8 bases, with 6 bases remaining between them. CDR3 nucleotide sequence: TGTGCCATCAGTGAGGGGGGGGAAAAACTGTTTTTT. It translates to CAISEGGEKLFF.

The V call is TRBV19, the J call TRBJ1-3; D uncertain. The CDR3 runs 15 residues. Trimming took off 5 bases at V and 0 bases at J, with 11 bases between the two ends. Germline lookup yields CDR1 LNHDA and CDR2 SQIVND (reference sequence). CDR3 in DNA: TGTGCCAGTAGTCCGCACCGTGACTCTGGAAACACCATATATTTT. Translated, it gives CASSPHRDSGNTIYF. Full variable domain (outside the CDR3, taken from reference TRBV19 and TRBJ1-3): DGGITQSPKYLFRKEGQNVTLSCEQNLNHDAMYWYRQDPGQGLRLIYYSQIVNDFQKGDIAEGYSVSREKKESFPLTVTSAQKNPTAFYLCASSPHRDSGNTIYFGEGSWLTVV.

J is TRBJ2-7 and V is TRBV30, with 11 bases aligning to TRBD1. Germline-derived CDR1 and CDR2 are GTSNPN and SVGIG (reference sequence). The CDR3 spans 14 residues. V gave up 2 bases and J gave up 7 bases; unmatched junction bases: 7. The CDR3 loop is CAWSPDRGLREQYF. CDR3 DNA: TGTGCCTGGAGTCCGGACAGGGGGCTGAGAGAGCAGTACTTC.

The chain has TRBV28 and TRBJ1-1, with D possibly matching TRBD1 (5 bases). With 9 bases removed from V and 5 bases from J, the gap between germline ends came to 10 bases. Germline V gene lookup returns CDR1 MDHEN and CDR2 SYDVKM. The CDR3 covers 11 residues. CDR3 DNA: TGTGCCAGTGAGGGGAGGACTGAAGCTTTCTTT. This sequence encodes CASEGRTEAFF.

The rearrangement links TRBV2 to TRBJ1-2; unclear D gene. From germline, CDR1 is SNHLY and CDR2 FYNNEI. V was shortened by 6 bases and J by 4 bases, with 21 bases between the two germline ends. CDR3 size: 16 residues. The CDR3 DNA follows: TGTGCCAGCAGAGTTACCGTTGGGCTGGCAGTCTATGGCTACACCTTC. It specifies CASRVTVGLAVYGYTF.

The rearrangement links TRBV23-1 to TRBJ2-3; D possibly corresponds to TRBD1 (5 bases). TRBV23-1 belongs to the ORF category, with a function that is uncertain. Trimming stripped 6 bases from V and 2 bases from J, with 15 bases between. This CDR3 has 15 residues. The CDR3 region has the DNA TGCGCCAGCAGGAAAGGGGCTACCGACACAGATACGCAGTATTTT. Translating it yields CASRKGATDTDTQYF.